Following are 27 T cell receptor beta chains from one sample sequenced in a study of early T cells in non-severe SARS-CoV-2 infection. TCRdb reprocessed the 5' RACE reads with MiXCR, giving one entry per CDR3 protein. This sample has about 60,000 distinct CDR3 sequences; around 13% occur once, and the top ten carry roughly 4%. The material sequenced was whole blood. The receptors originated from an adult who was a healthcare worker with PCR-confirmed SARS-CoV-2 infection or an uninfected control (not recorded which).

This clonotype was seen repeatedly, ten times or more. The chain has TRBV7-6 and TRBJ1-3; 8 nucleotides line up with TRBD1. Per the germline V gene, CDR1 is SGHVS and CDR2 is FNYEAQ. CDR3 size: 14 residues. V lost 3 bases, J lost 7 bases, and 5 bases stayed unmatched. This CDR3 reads CASSFAQGGNTIYF. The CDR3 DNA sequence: TGTGCCAGCAGCTTTGCACAGGGGGGGAACACCATATATTTT.

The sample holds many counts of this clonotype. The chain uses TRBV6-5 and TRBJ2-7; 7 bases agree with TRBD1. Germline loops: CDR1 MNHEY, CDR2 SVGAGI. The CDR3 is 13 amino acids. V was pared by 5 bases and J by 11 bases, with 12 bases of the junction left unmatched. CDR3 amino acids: CASSTTGTELEYF. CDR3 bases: TGTGCCAGCAGTACCACCGGGACAGAGCTGGAGTACTTC.

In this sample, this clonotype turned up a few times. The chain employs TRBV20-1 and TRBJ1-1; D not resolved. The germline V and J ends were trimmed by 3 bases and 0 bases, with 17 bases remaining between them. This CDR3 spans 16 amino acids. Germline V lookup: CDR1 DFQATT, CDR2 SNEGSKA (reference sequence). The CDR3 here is CSASPSRPTMNTEAFF. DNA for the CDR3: TGCAGTGCTAGTCCCAGTCGCCCTACGATGAACACTGAAGCTTTCTTT.

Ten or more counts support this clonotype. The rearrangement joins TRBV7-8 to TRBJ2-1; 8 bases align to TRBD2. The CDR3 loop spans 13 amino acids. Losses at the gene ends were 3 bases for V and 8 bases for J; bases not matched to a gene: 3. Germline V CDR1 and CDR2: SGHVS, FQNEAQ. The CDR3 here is CASSLERGYEQFF. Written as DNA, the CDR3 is TGTGCCAGCAGCTTGGAGCGGGGGTATGAGCAGTTCTTC.

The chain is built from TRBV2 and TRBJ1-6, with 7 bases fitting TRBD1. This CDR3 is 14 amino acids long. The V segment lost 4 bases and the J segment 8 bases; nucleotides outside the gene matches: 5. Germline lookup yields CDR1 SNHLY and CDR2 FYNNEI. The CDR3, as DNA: TGTGCCAGCAGTGGACAGGGACTGGATTCACCCCTCCACTTT. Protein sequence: CASSGQGLDSPLHF.

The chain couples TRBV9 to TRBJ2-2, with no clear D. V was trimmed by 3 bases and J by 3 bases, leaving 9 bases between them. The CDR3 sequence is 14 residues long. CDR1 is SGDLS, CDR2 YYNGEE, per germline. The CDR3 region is CASSDGPYTGELFF. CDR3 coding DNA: TGTGCCAGCAGCGATGGGCCTTACACCGGGGAGCTGTTTTTT.

The CDR3 region has the DNA TGTGCCAGCAGCTATGGACAGCTCCAAGAGACCCAGTACTTC. This encodes CASSYGQLQETQYF. The chain joins TRBV6-5 to TRBJ2-5; D is perhaps TRBD1 (6 bases). The CDR3 is made up of 14 amino acids. Looked up from germline, CDR1 is MNHEY and CDR2 is SVGAGI. The germline V and J ends were trimmed by 6 bases and 1 base, with 12 bases remaining between them.

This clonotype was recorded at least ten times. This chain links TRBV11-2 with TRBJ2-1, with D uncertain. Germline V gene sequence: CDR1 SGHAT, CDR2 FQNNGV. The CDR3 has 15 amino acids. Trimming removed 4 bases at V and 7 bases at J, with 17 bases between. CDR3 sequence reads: CASSSRQVVENEQFF. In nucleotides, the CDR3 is TGTGCCAGCAGCTCCCGACAAGTGGTTGAGAATGAGCAGTTCTTC.

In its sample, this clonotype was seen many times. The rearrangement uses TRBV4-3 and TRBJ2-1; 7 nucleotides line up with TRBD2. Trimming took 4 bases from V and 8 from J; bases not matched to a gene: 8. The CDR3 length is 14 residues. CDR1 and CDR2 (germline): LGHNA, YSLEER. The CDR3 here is CASSPTGGGDEQFF. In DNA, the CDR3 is TGCGCCAGCAGCCCCACGGGGGGTGGAGATGAGCAGTTCTTC.

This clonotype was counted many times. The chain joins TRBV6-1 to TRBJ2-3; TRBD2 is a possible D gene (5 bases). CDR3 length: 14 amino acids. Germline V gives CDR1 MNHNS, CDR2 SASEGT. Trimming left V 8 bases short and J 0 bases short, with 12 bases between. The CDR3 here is CASLAERSTDTQYF. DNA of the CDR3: TGTGCCAGCCTAGCAGAGCGAAGCACAGATACGCAGTATTTT.

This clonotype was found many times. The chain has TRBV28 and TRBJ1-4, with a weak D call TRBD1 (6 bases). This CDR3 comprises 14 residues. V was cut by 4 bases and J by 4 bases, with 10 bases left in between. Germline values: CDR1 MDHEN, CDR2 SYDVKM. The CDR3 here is CASSSTGHNEKLFF. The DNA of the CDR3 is TGTGCCAGCAGTTCGACGGGACATAATGAAAAACTGTTTTTT.

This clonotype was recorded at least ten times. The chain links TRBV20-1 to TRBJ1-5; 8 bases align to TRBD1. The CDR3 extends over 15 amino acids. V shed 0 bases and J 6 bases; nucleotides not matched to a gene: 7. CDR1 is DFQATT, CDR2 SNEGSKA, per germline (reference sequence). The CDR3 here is CSAREGGTGGQPQHF. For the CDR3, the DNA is TGCAGTGCTAGAGAGGGAGGGACAGGCGGTCAGCCCCAGCATTTT.

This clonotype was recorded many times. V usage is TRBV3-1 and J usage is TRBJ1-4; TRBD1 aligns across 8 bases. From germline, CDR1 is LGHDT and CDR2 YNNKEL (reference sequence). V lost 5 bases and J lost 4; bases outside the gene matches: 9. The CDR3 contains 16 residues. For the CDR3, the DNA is TGTGCCAGCAGCGAAACAGACAGGGGCCATAATGAAAAACTGTTTTTT. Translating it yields CASSETDRGHNEKLFF.

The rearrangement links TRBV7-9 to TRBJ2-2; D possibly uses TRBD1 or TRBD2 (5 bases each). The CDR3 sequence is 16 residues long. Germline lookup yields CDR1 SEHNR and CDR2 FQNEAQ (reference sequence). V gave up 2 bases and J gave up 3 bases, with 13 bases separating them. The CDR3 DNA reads TGTGCCAGCAGCTTATATATAGGGACGGACACCGGGGAGCTGTTTTTT. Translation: CASSLYIGTDTGELFF.

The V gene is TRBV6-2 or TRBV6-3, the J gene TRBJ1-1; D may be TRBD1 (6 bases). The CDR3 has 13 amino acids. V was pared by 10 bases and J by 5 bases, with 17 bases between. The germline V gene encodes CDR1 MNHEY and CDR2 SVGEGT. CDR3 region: CATSPDSWTEAFF. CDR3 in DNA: TGTGCCACCAGCCCGGACAGTTGGACTGAAGCTTTCTTT.

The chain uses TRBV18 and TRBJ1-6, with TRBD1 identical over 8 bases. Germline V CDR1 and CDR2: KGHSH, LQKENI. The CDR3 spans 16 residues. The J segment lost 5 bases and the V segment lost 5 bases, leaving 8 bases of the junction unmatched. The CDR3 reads CASSLNQGADNSPLHF. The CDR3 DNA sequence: TGTGCCAGCTCATTAAACCAGGGGGCTGATAATTCACCCCTCCACTTT.

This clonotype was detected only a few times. The CDR3 protein is CASSLASGRTPRSDNEQFF. DNA of the CDR3: TGCGCCAGCAGCTTGGCCAGCGGGAGGACACCGAGATCTGACAATGAGCAGTTCTTC. This chain joins TRBV5-1 and TRBJ2-1; 9 positions match TRBD2. Trimming at V came to 0 bases and at J to 5 bases, leaving 15 bases not matched to a gene. The CDR3 runs to 19 residues. The germline gives CDR1 SGHRS, CDR2 YFSETQ. Full variable domain (rest looked up from reference TRBV5-1 and TRBJ2-1): KAGVTQTPRYLIKTRGQQVTLSCSPISGHRSVSWYQQTPGQGLQFLFEYFSETQRNKGNFPGRFSGRQFSNSRSEMNVSTLELGDSALYLCASSLASGRTPRSDNEQFFGPGTRLTVL.

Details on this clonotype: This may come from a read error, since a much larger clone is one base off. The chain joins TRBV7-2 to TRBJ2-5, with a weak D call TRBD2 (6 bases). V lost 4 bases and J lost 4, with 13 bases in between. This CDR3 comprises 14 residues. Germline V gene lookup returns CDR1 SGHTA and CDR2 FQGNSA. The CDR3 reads CASSSPGLRETQYF. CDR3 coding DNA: TGTGCCAGCAGCTCCCCGGGACTCCGAGAGACCCAGTACTTC.

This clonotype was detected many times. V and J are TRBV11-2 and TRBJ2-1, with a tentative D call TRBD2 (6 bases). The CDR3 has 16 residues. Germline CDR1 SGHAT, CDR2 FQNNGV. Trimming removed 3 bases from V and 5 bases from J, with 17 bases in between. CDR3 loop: CASSFLLAINDNEQFF. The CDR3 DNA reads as TGTGCCAGCAGCTTTCTACTAGCCATAAACGACAATGAGCAGTTCTTC.

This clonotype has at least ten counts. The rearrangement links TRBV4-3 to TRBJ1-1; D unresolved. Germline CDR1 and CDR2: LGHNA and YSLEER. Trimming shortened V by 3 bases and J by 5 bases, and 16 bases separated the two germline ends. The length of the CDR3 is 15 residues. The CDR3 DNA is TGCGCCAGCAGCCAGGATTACGAGGTTAAGACTGAAGCTTTCTTT. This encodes CASSQDYEVKTEAFF.

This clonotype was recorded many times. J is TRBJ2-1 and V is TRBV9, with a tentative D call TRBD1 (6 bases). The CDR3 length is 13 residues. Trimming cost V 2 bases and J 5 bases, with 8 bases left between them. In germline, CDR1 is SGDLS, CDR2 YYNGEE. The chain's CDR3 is CASSVQGNNEQFF. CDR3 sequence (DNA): TGTGCCAGCAGCGTGCAGGGGAACAATGAGCAGTTCTTC.

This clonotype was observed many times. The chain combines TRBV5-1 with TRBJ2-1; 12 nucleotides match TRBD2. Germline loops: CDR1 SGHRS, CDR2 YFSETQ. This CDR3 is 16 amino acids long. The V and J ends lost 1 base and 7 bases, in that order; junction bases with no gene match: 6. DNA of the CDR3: TGCGCCAGCAGCTTGTACCTAGCGGGAGGGCCGAATGAGCAGTTCTTC. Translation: CASSLYLAGGPNEQFF.

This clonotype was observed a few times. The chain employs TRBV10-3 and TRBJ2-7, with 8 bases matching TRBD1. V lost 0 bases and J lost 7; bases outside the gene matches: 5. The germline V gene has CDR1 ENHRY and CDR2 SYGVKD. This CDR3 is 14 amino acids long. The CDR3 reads CAISESQGAGEQYF. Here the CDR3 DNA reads TGTGCCATCAGTGAGTCCCAGGGGGCAGGGGAGCAGTACTTC.

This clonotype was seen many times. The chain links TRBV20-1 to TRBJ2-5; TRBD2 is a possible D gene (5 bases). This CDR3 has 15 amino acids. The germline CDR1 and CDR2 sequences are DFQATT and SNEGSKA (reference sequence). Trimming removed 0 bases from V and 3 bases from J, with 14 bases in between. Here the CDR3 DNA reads TGCAGTGCTAGAGATCCCGGAGTGGGAGAAGAGACCCAGTACTTC. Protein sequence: CSARDPGVGEETQYF.

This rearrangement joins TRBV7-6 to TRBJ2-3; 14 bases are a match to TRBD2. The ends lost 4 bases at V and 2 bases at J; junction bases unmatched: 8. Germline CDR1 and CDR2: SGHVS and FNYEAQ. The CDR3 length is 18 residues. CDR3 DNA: TGTGCCAGCAGCTCACTTTGGACTAGCGGGGGGTACACAGATACGCAGTATTTT. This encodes CASSSLWTSGGYTDTQYF.

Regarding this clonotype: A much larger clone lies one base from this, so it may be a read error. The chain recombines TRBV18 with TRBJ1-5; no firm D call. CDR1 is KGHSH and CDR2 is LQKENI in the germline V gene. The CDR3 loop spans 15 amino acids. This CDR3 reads CVSSPDGLGNQPQHF. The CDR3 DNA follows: TGTGTCAGCTCCCCCGATGGGCTAGGGAATCAGCCCCAGCATTTT.

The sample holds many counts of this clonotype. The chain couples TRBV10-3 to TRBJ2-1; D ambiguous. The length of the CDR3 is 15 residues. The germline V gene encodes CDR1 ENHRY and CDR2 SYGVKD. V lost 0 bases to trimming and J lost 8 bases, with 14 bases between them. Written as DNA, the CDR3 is TGTGCCATCAGTGAGTCGACCTTGCGACGCCATGAGCAGTTCTTC. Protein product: CAISESTLRRHEQFF.